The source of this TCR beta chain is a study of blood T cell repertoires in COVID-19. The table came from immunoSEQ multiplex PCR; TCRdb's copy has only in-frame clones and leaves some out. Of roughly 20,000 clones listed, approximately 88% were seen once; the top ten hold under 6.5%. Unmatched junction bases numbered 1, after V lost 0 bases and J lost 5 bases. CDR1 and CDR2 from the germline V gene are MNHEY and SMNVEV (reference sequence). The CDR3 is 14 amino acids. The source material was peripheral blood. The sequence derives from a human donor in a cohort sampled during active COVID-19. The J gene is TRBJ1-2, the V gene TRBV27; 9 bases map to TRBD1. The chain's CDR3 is CASSLSGTGYGYTF. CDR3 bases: TGTGCCAGCAGTTTATCGGGGACAGGGTATGGCTACACCTTC.